This TCR beta chain appears in the sequencing data of a study of CD4 T cells in relation to SARS-CoV-2 and coronaviruses. Looking at the study overall: Controls used an HIV-1 Nef peptide pool or no peptide. Study conclusions and caveats: Each donor contributed either pre-pandemic or post-infection samples, not both.

As for this clone: Its antigen is undetermined.

CD4+ T cells from unexposed donors were obtained before the COVID-19 pandemic (2011-2018). CD4+ T cells were isolated from the cells after 10 days of culture. Cells permitting, SARS-CoV-2 S/N and four cold-coronavirus spikes were tested on unexposed-donor CD4+ T cells. On days 3 and 7, cultures got half fresh IL-2 medium. Repertoires were generated with immunoSEQ multiplex PCR, while TCRdb's copy carries only in-frame clones and drops some. The profile shows approximately 27,000 clones, 65% to 80% of them singletons. Trimming removed 5 bases from V and 5 bases from J; junction bases left unmatched: 9. The CDR3 is 16 amino acids. CDR1 PRHDT and CDR2 FYEKMQ come from the germline V gene (reference sequence).

V gene TRBV13 combines with J gene TRBJ2-5; 12 bases are a match to TRBD2. This receptor was identified in a human donor in good health. Input material: CD4+ T cells from PBMCs, cultured in vitro. The CDR3 bases are TGTGCCAGCAGCCCACCTAGCGGGAGGGCCGGGGAGACCCAGTACTTC. Protein: CASSPPSGRAGETQYF. Variable domain in full (rest from reference TRBV13 and TRBJ2-5): AAGVIQSPRHLIKEKRETATLKCYPIPRHDTVYWYQQGPGQDPQFLISFYEKMQSDKGSIPDRFSAQQFSDYHSELNMSSLELGDSALYFCASSPPSGRAGETQYFGPGTRLLVL.